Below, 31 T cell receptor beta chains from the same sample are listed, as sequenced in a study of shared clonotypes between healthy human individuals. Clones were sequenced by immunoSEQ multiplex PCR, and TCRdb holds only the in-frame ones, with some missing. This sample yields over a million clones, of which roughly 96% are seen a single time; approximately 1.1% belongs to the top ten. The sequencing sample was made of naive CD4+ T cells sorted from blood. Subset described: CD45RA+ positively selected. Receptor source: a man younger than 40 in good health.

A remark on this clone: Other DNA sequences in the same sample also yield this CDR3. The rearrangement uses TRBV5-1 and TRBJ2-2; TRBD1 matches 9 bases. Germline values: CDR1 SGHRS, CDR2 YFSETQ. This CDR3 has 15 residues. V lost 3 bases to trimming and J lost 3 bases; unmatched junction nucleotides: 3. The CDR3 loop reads CASSSRTGDTGELFF. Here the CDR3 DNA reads TGCGCCAGCAGCTCGAGGACAGGGGACACCGGGGAGCTGTTTTTT.

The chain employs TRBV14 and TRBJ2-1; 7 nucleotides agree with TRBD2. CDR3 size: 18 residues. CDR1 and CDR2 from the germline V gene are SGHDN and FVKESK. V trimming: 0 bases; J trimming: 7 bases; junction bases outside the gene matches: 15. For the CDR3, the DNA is TGTGCCAGCAGCCAAGATCGGCGCGCTCGAAGGGGAGGGAATGAGCAGTTCTTC. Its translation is CASSQDRRARRGGNEQFF. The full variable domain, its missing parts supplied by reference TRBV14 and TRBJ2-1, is EAGVTQFPSHSVIEKGQTVTLRCDPISGHDNLYWYRRVMGKEIKFLLHFVKESKQDESGMPNNRFLAERTGGTYSTLKVQPAELEDSGVYFCASSQDRRARRGGNEQFFGPGTRLTVL.

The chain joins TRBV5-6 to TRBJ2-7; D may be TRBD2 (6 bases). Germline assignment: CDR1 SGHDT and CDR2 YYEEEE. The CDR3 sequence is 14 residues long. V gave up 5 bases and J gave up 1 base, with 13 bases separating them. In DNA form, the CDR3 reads TGTGCCAGCAGAGGAGGGCGGTTTTCCTACGAGCAGTACTTC. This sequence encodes CASRGGRFSYEQYF.

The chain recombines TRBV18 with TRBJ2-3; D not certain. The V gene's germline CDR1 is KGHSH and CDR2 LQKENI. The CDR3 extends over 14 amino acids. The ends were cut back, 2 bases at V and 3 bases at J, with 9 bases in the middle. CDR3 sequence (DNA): TGTGCCAGCTCACCAGCAGGAATAACAGATACGCAGTATTTT. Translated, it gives CASSPAGITDTQYF.

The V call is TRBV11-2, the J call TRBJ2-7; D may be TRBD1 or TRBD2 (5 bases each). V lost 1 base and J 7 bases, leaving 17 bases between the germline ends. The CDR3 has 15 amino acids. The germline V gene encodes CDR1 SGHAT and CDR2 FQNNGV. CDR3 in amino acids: CASSLGPGTKVEQYF. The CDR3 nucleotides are TGTGCCAGCAGCTTAGGTCCCGGGACGAAGGTGGAGCAGTACTTC.

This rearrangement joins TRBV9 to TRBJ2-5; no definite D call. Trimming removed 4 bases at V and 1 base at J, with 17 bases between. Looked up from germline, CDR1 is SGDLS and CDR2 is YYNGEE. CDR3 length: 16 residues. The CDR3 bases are TGTGCCAGCAGCATAGGGTTGGGCCCCGTCCAAGAGACCCAGTACTTC. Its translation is CASSIGLGPVQETQYF.

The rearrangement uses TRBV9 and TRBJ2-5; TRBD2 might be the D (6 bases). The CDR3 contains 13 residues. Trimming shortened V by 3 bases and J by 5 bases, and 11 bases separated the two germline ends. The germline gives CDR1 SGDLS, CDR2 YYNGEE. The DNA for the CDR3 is TGTGCCAGCAGCGGGGGACTCGGGGAGACCCAGTACTTC. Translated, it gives CASSGGLGETQYF.

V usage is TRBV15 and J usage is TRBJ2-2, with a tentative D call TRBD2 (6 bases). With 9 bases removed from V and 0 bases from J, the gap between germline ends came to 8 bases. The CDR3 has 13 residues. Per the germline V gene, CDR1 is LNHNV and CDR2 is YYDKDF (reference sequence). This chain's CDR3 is CATGTPNTGELFF. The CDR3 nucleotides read TGTGCCACGGGGACTCCGAACACCGGGGAGCTGTTTTTT.

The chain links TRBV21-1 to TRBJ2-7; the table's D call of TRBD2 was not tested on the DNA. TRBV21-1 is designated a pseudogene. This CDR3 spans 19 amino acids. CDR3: CASSKPGGLAVQDSYEQYF. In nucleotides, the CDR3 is TGTGCCAGCAGCAAACCTGGGGGACTAGCGGTCCAGGACTCCTACGAGCAGTACTTC.

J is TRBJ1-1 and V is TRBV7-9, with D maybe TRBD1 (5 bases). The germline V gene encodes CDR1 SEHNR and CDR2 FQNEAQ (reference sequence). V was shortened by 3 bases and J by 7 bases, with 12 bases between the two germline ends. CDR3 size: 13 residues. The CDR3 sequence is CASSFEYGGEAFF. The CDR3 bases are TGTGCCAGCAGCTTCGAATACGGGGGTGAAGCTTTCTTT.

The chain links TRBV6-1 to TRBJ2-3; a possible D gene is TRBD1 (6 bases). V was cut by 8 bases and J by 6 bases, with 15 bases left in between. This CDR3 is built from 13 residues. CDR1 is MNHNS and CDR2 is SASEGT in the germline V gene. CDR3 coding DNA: TGTGCCAGCCACAGGGTCGTACTTGATACGCAGTATTTT. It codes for CASHRVVLDTQYF.

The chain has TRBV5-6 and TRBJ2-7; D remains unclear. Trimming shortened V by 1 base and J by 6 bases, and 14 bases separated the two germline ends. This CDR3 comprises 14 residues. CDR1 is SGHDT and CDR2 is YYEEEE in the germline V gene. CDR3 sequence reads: CASSLWQKLGEQYF. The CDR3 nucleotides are TGTGCCAGCAGCTTGTGGCAGAAGCTGGGCGAGCAGTACTTC.

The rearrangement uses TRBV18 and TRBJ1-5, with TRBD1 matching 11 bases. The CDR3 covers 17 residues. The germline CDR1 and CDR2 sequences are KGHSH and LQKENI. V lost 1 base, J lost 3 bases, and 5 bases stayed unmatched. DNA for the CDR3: TGTGCCAGCTCACCACGTGGACAGGGGGCAGACAATCAGCCCCAGCATTTT. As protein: CASSPRGQGADNQPQHF.

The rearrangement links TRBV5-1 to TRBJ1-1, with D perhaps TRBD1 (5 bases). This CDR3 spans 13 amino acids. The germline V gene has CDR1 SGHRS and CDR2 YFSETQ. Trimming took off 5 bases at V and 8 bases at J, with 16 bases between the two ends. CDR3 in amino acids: CASRWGAGSEAFF. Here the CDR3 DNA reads TGCGCCAGCAGGTGGGGCGCAGGTTCAGAAGCTTTCTTT.

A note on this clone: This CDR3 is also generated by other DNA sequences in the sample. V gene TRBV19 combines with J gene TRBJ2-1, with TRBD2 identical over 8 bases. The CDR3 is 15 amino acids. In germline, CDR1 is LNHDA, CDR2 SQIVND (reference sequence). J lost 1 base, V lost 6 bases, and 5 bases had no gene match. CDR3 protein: CASSGLAGSYNEQFF. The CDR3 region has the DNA TGTGCCAGTAGCGGACTAGCCGGTTCCTACAATGAGCAGTTCTTC.

CDR3 in amino acids: CASSLLRYSNQPQHF. The CDR3 coding sequence is TGTGCCAGCAGCTTACTACGGTATAGCAATCAGCCCCAGCATTTT. The V and J genes are TRBV7-8 and TRBJ1-5, with D hard to call. The germline gives CDR1 SGHVS, CDR2 FQNEAQ. The CDR3 consists of 15 residues. Trimming took off 2 bases at V and 0 bases at J, with 8 bases between the two ends. Based on the CDR3 plus reference TRBV7-8 and TRBJ1-5, the full variable domain is GAGVSQSPRYKVAKRGQDVALRCDPISGHVSLFWYQQALGQGPEFLTYFQNEAQLDKSGLPSDRFFAERPEGSVSTLKIQRTQQEDSAVYLCASSLLRYSNQPQHFGDGTRLSIL.

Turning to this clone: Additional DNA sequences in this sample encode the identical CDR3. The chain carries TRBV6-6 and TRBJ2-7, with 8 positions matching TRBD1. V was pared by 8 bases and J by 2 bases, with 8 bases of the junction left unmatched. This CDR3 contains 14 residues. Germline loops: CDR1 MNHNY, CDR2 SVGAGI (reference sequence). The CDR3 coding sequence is TGTGCCAGCTCACTTGGGACAGGTACCTACGAGCAGTACTTC. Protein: CASSLGTGTYEQYF.

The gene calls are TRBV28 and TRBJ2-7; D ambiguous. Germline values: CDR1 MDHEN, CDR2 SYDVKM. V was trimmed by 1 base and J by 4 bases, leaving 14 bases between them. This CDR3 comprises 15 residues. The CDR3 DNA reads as TGTGCCAGCAGTTTATTATTGGCCACCGGTTACGAGCAGTACTTC. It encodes CASSLLLATGYEQYF.

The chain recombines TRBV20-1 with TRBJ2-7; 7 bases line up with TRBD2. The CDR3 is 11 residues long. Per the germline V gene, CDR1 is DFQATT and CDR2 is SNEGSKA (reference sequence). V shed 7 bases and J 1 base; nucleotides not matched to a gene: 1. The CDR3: CSVGGSYEQYF. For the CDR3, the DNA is TGCAGTGTCGGGGGGTCCTACGAGCAGTACTTC.

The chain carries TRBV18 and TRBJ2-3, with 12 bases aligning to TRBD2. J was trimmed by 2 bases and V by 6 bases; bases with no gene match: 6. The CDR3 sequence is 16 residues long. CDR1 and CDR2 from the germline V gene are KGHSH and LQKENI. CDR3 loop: CASSRGLAGTTDTQYF. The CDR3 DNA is TGTGCCAGCTCTCGAGGACTAGCGGGGACCACAGATACGCAGTATTTT. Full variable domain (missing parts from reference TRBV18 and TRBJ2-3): NAGVMQNPRHLVRRRGQEARLRCSPMKGHSHVYWYRQLPEEGLKFMVYLQKENIIDESGMPKERFSAEFPKEGPSILRIQQVVRGDSAAYFCASSRGLAGTTDTQYFGPGTRLTVL.

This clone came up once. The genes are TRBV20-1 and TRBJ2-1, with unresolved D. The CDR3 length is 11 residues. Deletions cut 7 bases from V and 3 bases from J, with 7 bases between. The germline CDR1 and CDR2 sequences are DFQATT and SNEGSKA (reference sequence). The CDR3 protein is CSGSSYNEQFF. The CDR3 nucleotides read TGCAGTGGGTCCAGCTACAATGAGCAGTTCTTC.

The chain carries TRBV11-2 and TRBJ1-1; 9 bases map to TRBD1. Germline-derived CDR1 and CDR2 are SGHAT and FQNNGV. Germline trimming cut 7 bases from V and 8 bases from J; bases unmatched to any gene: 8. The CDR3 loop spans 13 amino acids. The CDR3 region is CASNRQGGSEAFF. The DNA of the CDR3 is TGTGCCAGCAACCGACAGGGGGGCTCCGAAGCTTTCTTT.

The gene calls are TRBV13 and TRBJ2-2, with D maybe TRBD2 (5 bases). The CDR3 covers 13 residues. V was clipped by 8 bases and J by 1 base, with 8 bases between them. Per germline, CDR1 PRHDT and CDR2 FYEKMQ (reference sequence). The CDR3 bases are TGTGCCAGCGGAGCGGTGAACACCGGGGAGCTGTTTTTT. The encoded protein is CASGAVNTGELFF.

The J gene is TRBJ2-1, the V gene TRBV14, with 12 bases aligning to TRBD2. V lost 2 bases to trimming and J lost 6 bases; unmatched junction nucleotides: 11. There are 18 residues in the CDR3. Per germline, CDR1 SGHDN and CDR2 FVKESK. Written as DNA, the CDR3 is TGTGCCAGCAGCCAAAGGACTAGCGGGATTTTCTTTACCAATGAGCAGTTCTTC. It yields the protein CASSQRTSGIFFTNEQFF. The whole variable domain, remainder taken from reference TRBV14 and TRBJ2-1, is EAGVTQFPSHSVIEKGQTVTLRCDPISGHDNLYWYRRVMGKEIKFLLHFVKESKQDESGMPNNRFLAERTGGTYSTLKVQPAELEDSGVYFCASSQRTSGIFFTNEQFFGPGTRLTVL.

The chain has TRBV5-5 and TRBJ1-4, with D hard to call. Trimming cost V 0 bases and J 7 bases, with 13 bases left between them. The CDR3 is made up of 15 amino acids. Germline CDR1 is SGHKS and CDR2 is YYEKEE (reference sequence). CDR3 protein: CASSLVTGFSEKLFF. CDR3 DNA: TGTGCCAGCAGCTTGGTTACTGGCTTTAGTGAAAAACTGTTTTTT.

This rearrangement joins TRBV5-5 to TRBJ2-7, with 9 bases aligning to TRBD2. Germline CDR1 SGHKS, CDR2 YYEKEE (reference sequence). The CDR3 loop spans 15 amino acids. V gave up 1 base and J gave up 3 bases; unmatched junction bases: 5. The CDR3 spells CASSLRLAGYYEQYF. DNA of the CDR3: TGTGCCAGCAGCTTGCGTCTAGCGGGGTACTACGAGCAGTACTTC.

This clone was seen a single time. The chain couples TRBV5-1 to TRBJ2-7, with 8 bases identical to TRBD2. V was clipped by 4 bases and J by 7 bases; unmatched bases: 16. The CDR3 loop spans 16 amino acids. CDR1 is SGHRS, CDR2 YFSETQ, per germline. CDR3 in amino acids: CASSGAAGGLMGEQYF. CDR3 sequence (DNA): TGCGCCAGCAGCGGGGCCGCGGGAGGTCTGATGGGGGAGCAGTACTTC.

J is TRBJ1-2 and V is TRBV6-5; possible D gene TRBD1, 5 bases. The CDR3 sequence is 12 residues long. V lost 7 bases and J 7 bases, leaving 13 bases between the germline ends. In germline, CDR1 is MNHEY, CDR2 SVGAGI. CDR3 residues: CASTGGGGGYTF. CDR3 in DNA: TGTGCCAGCACCGGGGGGGGAGGTGGCTACACCTTC.

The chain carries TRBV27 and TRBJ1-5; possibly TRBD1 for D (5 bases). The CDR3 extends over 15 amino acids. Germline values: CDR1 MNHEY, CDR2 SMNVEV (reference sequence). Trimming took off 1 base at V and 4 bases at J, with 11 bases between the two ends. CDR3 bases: TGTGCCAGCAGTTTATGGGGCCGCGGGAATCAGCCCCAGCATTTT. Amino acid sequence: CASSLWGRGNQPQHF.

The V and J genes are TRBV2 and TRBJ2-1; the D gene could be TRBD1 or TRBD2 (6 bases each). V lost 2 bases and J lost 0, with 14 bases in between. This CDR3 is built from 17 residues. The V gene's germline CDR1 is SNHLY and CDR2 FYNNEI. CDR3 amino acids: CASSEWGRGSSYNEQFF. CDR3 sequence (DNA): TGTGCCAGCAGTGAATGGGGGCGGGGAAGCTCCTACAATGAGCAGTTCTTC.

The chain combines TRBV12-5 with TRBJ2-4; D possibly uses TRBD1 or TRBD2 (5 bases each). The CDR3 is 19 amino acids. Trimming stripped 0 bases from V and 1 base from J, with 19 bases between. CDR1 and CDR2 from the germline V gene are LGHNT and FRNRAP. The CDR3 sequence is CASGLVTGGVFVAKNIQYF. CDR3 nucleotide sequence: TGTGCTAGTGGTTTGGTAACAGGAGGCGTATTCGTGGCCAAAAACATTCAGTACTTC.